A single sample gave rise to the 26 T cell receptor beta chains below, sequenced in a study of T cell responses to AZD1222 COVID-19 vaccine (dated by TCRdb to about 2021). The method was the immunoSEQ multiplex PCR assay. TCRdb's version of the immuneACCESS table is confined to in-frame rearrangements and falls short of the full clone set. An unresolved V gene accounts for under half of the shortfall where checked; the remainder is of unknown origin. This sample gives about 140,000 clones in total; around 90% of them show up just once. The top ten constitute roughly 2% of the sample. The time point label on this specimen signifies: baseline before first vaccination. Source: peripheral blood, taken on day 0 of AZD1222 vaccination. Receptor source: an adult in good health.

The gene calls are TRBV12-5 and TRBJ2-1; D possibly matches TRBD1 or TRBD2 (6 bases each). This CDR3 contains 15 residues. Germline V gives CDR1 LGHNT, CDR2 FRNRAP. Trimming left V 7 bases short and J 4 bases short, with 17 bases between. The CDR3 nucleotides are TGTGCTAGTGCCCAAGGGGGGCCGGGTTACAATGAGCAGTTCTTC. Translation gives CASAQGGPGYNEQFF.

CDR3 DNA: TGCGCCAGCAGTGAAGGGGTAACCGTATACACCTTC. As protein: CASSEGVTVYTF. The rearrangement uses TRBV10-2 and TRBJ1-2; D perhaps matches TRBD1 (5 bases). V was clipped by 3 bases and J by 11 bases, with 13 bases between them. Germline CDR1 WSHSY, CDR2 SAAADI. This CDR3 contains 12 residues.

This sequence joins TRBV24-1 and TRBJ2-2; D might be TRBD2 (5 bases). Trimming cost V 2 bases and J 6 bases, with 18 bases left between them. The CDR3 is made up of 17 amino acids. The germline gives CDR1 KGHDR, CDR2 SFDVKD. Written as DNA, the CDR3 is TGTGCCACCAGTGATTCCGGGTGGGCCGCGGGTGCCGGGGAGCTGTTTTTT. Translation: CATSDSGWAAGAGELFF.

This chain uses TRBV2 with TRBJ2-7; D is uncertain. This CDR3 comprises 13 residues. Looked up from germline, CDR1 is SNHLY and CDR2 is FYNNEI. Trimming pared 2 bases from V and 3 bases from J, leaving 8 bases between. This CDR3 is CASSELSIYEQYF. In DNA, the CDR3 is TGTGCCAGCAGTGAACTAAGTATCTACGAGCAGTACTTC.

The DNA for the CDR3 is TGCGCCAGCAGCGGGTTCACGCAAGATCCGGGGACCATATATTTT. Its protein product is CASSGFTQDPGTIYF. V is TRBV4-1 and J is TRBJ1-3; the D is unclear. CDR1 and CDR2 (germline): MGHRA, YSYEKL. V was clipped by 5 bases and J by 10 bases, with 21 bases between them. This CDR3 region has 15 residues.

The chain links TRBV7-2 to TRBJ1-2, with D tentatively TRBD1 (6 bases). The CDR3 sequence is 19 residues long. From germline, CDR1 is SGHTA and CDR2 FQGNSA. The V and J ends lost 2 bases and 4 bases respectively, with 26 bases between them. The CDR3 nucleotides read TGTGCCAGCAGCTTATCTCTGGGTGTTGGGCCGGGGACAACCTATGGCTACACCTTC. This codes for CASSLSLGVGPGTTYGYTF.

The V call is TRBV11-1, the J call TRBJ2-1, with 8 bases that match TRBD2. The CDR3 loop spans 15 amino acids. V was pared by 1 base and J by 4 bases, with 3 bases of the junction left unmatched. Per the germline V gene, CDR1 is SGHAT and CDR2 is FQDESV (reference sequence). The CDR3 is CASSLGLASYNEQFF. The CDR3 DNA is TGTGCCAGCAGCTTAGGACTAGCGAGTTACAATGAGCAGTTCTTC.

This clone was counted once. V is TRBV5-1 and J is TRBJ2-4; D perhaps matches TRBD1 (5 bases). The germline gives CDR1 SGHRS, CDR2 YFSETQ. V lost 4 bases and J lost 1, with 15 bases in between. CDR3 length equals 16 residues. As DNA, the CDR3 is TGCGCCAGCAGCCCAGGACATAACGGGGCCAAAAACATTCAGTACTTC. Translation gives CASSPGHNGAKNIQYF.

The rearrangement joins TRBV9 to TRBJ2-7; 14 nucleotides agree with TRBD2. Germline CDR1 SGDLS, CDR2 YYNGEE. The length of the CDR3 is 14 residues. The junction had 9 bases not matched to a gene; V was cut back by 3 bases and J by 13 bases. The CDR3 bases are TGTGCCAGCAGCGATGGACTAGCGGGAGGTTCCTTATACTTC. This gives the protein CASSDGLAGGSLYF. The full variable domain, in which reference TRBV9 and TRBJ2-7 provide the parts outside the CDR3, is DSGVTQTPKHLITATGQRVTLRCSPRSGDLSVYWYQQSLDQGLQFLIQYYNGEERAKGNILERFSAQQFPDLHSELNLSSLELGDSALYFCASSDGLAGGSLYFGPGTRLTVT.

The rearrangement uses TRBV11-2 and TRBJ2-7, with D perhaps given as TRBD1 or TRBD2 (5 bases each). The germline V and J ends were trimmed by 5 bases and 2 bases, with 13 bases remaining between them. This CDR3 has 14 residues. Germline CDR1 and CDR2: SGHAT and FQNNGV. The DNA for the CDR3 is TGTGCCAGCAGCCCTCGGGGCGGCCCCTACGAGCAGTACTTC. This gives the protein CASSPRGGPYEQYF.

A word on this clone: Other DNA sequences in the same sample also yield this CDR3. The genes are TRBV18 and TRBJ1-1; no clear D. Trimming cost V 3 bases and J 0 bases, with 5 bases left between them. This CDR3 is built from 13 residues. The V gene's germline CDR1 is KGHSH and CDR2 LQKENI. CDR3 sequence: CASSPQMNTEAFF. CDR3 coding DNA: TGTGCCAGCTCACCCCAGATGAACACTGAAGCTTTCTTT.

The chain has TRBV7-9 and TRBJ1-1; D remains ambiguous. Trimming removed 5 bases at V and 8 bases at J, with 6 bases between. Germline CDR1 reads SEHNR; CDR2 reads FQNEAQ (reference sequence). The CDR3 length is 10 residues. CDR3 DNA: TGTGCCAGCAGCAATAGAGAAGCTTTCTTT. It codes for CASSNREAFF. Full variable domain (outside the CDR3, taken from reference TRBV7-9 and TRBJ1-1): DTGVSQNPRHKITKRGQNVTFRCDPISEHNRLYWYRQTLGQGPEFLTYFQNEAQLEKSRLLSDRFSAERPKGSFSTLEIQRTEQGDSAMYLCASSNREAFFGQGTRLTVV.

The chain has TRBV9 and TRBJ1-4; D gene unclear. The CDR3 sequence is 14 residues long. Germline V gene lookup returns CDR1 SGDLS and CDR2 YYNGEE. V was cut by 0 bases and J by 2 bases, with 5 bases left in between. CDR3 amino acids: CASSVVGTNEKLFF. The CDR3 nucleotides are TGTGCCAGCAGCGTAGTGGGGACTAATGAAAAACTGTTTTTT.

The chain recombines TRBV3-1 (or the pseudogene TRBV3-2) with TRBJ2-1, with TRBD1 matching over 9 bases. Germline trimming cut 4 bases from V and 6 bases from J; bases unmatched to any gene: 10. Germline lookup yields CDR1 LGHDT and CDR2 YNNKEL (reference sequence). The CDR3 has 16 amino acids. The CDR3 is CASSLLGTGYPNEQFF. CDR3 in DNA: TGTGCCAGCAGCCTCTTGGGGACAGGGTATCCCAATGAGCAGTTCTTC.

The table lists this clone with a few counts. J is TRBJ1-5 and V is TRBV5-1; TRBD1 matches 9 bases. The germline V gene encodes CDR1 SGHRS and CDR2 YFSETQ. V shed 1 base, J shed 2 bases, and the junction held 4 bases outside the gene matches. This CDR3 is 16 amino acids long. CDR3 region: CASSLTGGVGNQPQHF. The CDR3 bases are TGCGCCAGCAGCTTGACAGGGGGCGTAGGCAATCAGCCCCAGCATTTT.

The chain employs TRBV6-5 and TRBJ1-1; maybe TRBD1 (5 bases). Looked up from germline, CDR1 is MNHEY and CDR2 is SVGAGI. The V end lost 3 bases, the J end lost 1 base, and 9 bases lay between the germline ends. This CDR3 has 14 amino acids. The CDR3 spells CASSYRGRNTEAFF. CDR3 in DNA: TGTGCCAGCAGTTATAGGGGCAGGAACACTGAAGCTTTCTTT.

This chain links TRBV7-9 with TRBJ1-2, with D possibly TRBD1 on 6 matching bases. The CDR3 consists of 15 residues. Between the trimmed V and J ends, which lost 4 bases and 2 bases, there was a span of 14 bases. Germline V gene data show CDR1 as SEHNR and CDR2 as FQNEAQ (reference sequence). The CDR3 sequence: CASSSRDTENYGYTF. The CDR3 DNA reads TGTGCCAGCAGCTCCCGGGACACAGAGAACTATGGCTACACCTTC. The full variable domain, rest sourced from reference TRBV7-9 and TRBJ1-2, is DTGVSQNPRHKITKRGQNVTFRCDPISEHNRLYWYRQTLGQGPEFLTYFQNEAQLEKSRLLSDRFSAERPKGSFSTLEIQRTEQGDSAMYLCASSSRDTENYGYTFGSGTRLTVV.

This clone was counted once. This rearrangement joins TRBV18 to TRBJ1-5, with D tentatively TRBD1 (6 bases). V was shortened by 6 bases and J by 5 bases, with 11 bases between the two germline ends. This CDR3 spans 13 amino acids. Germline values: CDR1 KGHSH, CDR2 LQKENI. The CDR3 bases are TGTGCCAGCTCCCAACAGGGATATCAGCCCCAGCATTTT. This codes for CASSQQGYQPQHF.

This rearrangement joins TRBV4-2 to TRBJ2-5; D might be TRBD2 (5 bases). This CDR3 contains 14 residues. V lost 4 bases, J lost 5 bases, and 14 bases lay in between. Per germline, CDR1 LGHNA and CDR2 YNFKEQ. The CDR3 region has the DNA TGTGCCAGCAGCCCCCGTGGTAGCGACGAGACCCAGTACTTC. Translating it yields CASSPRGSDETQYF.

The J gene is TRBJ2-7, the V gene TRBV27; D is perhaps TRBD1 or TRBD2 (5 bases each). Germline CDR1 is MNHEY and CDR2 is SMNVEV (reference sequence). The CDR3 spans 16 residues. Trimming shortened V by 2 bases and J by 3 bases, and 17 bases separated the two germline ends. The CDR3 DNA sequence: TGTGCCAGCAGTTTAGGTGGTCGGGGCTTAGGCTACGAGCAGTACTTC. Translated, it gives CASSLGGRGLGYEQYF.

This chain joins TRBV5-1 and TRBJ2-2; 7 positions match TRBD2. J lost 3 bases, V lost 1 base, and 12 bases had no gene match. The CDR3 has 18 amino acids. Germline CDR1 and CDR2: SGHRS and YFSETQ. CDR3 sequence: CASSLQPPRGGDTGELFF. CDR3 DNA sequence: TGCGCCAGCAGCTTGCAGCCCCCCCGCGGGGGAGACACCGGGGAGCTGTTTTTT.

V and J are TRBV4-1 and TRBJ1-6, with 7 bases that match TRBD1. Trimming cost V 4 bases and J 12 bases; bases outside gene matches: 6. Germline assignment: CDR1 MGHRA and CDR2 YSYEKL. There are 13 residues in the CDR3. CDR3 sequence (DNA): TGCGCCAGCAGCCCCCCCAGGGGGAGACCCCTCCACTTT. Its translation is CASSPPRGRPLHF.

The J gene is TRBJ1-2, the V gene TRBV4-2; D is undetermined. Germline CDR1 is LGHNA and CDR2 is YNFKEQ. The CDR3 covers 17 residues. Trimming left V 1 base short and J 3 bases short, with 18 bases between. The CDR3 DNA is TGTGCCAGCAGCCAAGTTGTAGGGAATATTCAGGACTATGGCTACACCTTC. This encodes CASSQVVGNIQDYGYTF.

The chain has TRBV14 and TRBJ2-7; 9 positions agree with TRBD1. J lost 2 bases, V lost 4 bases, and 15 bases had no gene match. CDR1 is SGHDN, CDR2 FVKESK, per germline. The CDR3 is 18 amino acids. CDR3 loop: CASSLRPIPGQGPYEQYF. CDR3 nucleotides: TGTGCCAGCAGCCTAAGGCCTATCCCGGGACAGGGACCCTACGAGCAGTACTTC. The full variable domain, rest sourced from reference TRBV14 and TRBJ2-7, is EAGVTQFPSHSVIEKGQTVTLRCDPISGHDNLYWYRRVMGKEIKFLLHFVKESKQDESGMPNNRFLAERTGGTYSTLKVQPAELEDSGVYFCASSLRPIPGQGPYEQYFGPGTRLTVT.

The chain employs TRBV10-2 and TRBJ1-1; tentative D call: TRBD1 (5 bases). The CDR3 is made up of 14 amino acids. Germline assignment: CDR1 WSHSY and CDR2 SAAADI. V lost 6 bases and J lost 5, with 16 bases in between. CDR3: CASSFDRQRTEAFF. The DNA of the CDR3 is TGCGCCAGCAGCTTCGACAGACAACGGACTGAAGCTTTCTTT.

The chain is built from TRBV6-5 and TRBJ2-3, with D perhaps matching TRBD2 (7 bases). Trimming cost V 5 bases and J 0 bases, with 12 bases left between them. The CDR3 covers 15 residues. Germline V gene data show CDR1 as MNHEY and CDR2 as SVGAGI. This chain's CDR3 is CASSPGGASTDTQYF. The CDR3 DNA sequence: TGTGCCAGCAGTCCTGGGGGGGCGAGCACAGATACGCAGTATTTT.